This T cell receptor (beta chain) comes out of a study of blood T cells in healthy people across ages. Primers used in a second PCR of about 6 to 12 cycles were a sample-barcoded 5' primer and a J-beta primer mix. Tagging of each cDNA molecule was performed by a template-switch adaptor with 12 random nucleotides. One entry per CDR3 protein results from TCRdb running MiXCR on the 5' RACE reads. This table has about 720,000 distinct CDR3 sequences, 22% appearing once. V shed 8 bases, J shed 4 bases, and the junction held 12 bases outside the gene matches. CDR3 length: 16 amino acids. Germline V gene lookup returns CDR1 MNHEY and CDR2 SMNVEV (reference sequence).

Sequenced input: blood. This TCR was recovered from a man between 70 and 80 years old in good health. The chain links TRBV27 to TRBJ1-2; 11 nucleotides line up with TRBD1. CDR3 sequence (DNA): TGTGCCAGCCGAACCGGGACAGGGGGGTTTAGCTATGGCTACACCTTC. As protein: CASRTGTGGFSYGYTF.